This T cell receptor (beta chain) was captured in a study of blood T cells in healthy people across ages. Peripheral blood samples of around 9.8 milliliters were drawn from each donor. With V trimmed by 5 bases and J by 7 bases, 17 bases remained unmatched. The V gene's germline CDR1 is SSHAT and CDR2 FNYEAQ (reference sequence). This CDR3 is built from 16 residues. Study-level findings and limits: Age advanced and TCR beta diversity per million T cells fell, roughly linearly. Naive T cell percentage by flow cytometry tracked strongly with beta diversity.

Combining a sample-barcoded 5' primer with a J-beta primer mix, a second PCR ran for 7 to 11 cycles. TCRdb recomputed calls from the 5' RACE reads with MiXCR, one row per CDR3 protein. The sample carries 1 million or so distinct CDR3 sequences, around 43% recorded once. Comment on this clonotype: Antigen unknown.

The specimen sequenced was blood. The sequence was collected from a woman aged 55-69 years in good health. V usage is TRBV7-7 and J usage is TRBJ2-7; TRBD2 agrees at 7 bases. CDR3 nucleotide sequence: TGTGCCAGCAGCCCCATAAGTAGCGGGCTTTACAATGAGCAGTACTTC. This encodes CASSPISSGLYNEQYF.